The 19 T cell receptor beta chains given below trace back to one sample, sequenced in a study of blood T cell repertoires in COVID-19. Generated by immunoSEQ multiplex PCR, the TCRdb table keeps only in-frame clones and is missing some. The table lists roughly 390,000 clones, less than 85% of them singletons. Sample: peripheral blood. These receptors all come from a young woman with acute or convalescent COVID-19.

DNA for the CDR3: TGCGCCAGCAGCTTGTTATTAGCGGGGCTTTACAATGAGCAGTTCTTC. Translated: CASSLLLAGLYNEQFF. The chain carries TRBV5-1 and TRBJ2-1, with 8 bases aligning to TRBD2. Trimming at V came to 1 base and at J to 4 bases, leaving 7 bases not matched to a gene. The CDR3 sequence is 16 residues long. Germline CDR1 is SGHRS and CDR2 is YFSETQ.

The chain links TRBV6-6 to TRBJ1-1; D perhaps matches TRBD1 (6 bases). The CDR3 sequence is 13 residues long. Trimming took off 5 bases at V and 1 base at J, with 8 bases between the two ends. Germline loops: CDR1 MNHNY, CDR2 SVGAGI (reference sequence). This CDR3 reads CASSRQANTEAFF. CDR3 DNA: TGTGCCAGCAGTCGACAGGCGAACACTGAAGCTTTCTTT.

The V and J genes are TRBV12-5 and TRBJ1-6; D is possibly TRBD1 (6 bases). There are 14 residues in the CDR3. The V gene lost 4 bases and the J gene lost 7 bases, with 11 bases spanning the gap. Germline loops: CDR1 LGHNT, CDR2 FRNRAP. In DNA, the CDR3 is TGTGCTAGTGGTTCCCCGGGACAAAATTCACCCCTCCACTTT. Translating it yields CASGSPGQNSPLHF.

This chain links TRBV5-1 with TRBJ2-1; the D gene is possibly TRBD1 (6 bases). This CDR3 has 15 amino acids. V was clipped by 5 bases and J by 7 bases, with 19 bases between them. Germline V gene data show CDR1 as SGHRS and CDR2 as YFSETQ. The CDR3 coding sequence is TGCGCCAGCAGATCTACAGGGAGTTTAAGGAATGAGCAGTTCTTC. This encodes CASRSTGSLRNEQFF.

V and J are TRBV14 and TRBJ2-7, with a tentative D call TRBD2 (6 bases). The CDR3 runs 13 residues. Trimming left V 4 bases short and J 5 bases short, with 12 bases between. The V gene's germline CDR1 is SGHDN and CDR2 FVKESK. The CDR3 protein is CASSRRQRDEQYF. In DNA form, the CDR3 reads TGTGCCAGCAGCCGCAGGCAGCGGGACGAGCAGTACTTC.

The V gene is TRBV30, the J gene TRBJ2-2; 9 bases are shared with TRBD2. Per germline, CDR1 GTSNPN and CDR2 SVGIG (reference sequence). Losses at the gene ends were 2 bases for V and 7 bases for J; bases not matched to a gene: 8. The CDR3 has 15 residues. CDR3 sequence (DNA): TGTGCCTGGAGTAGCGCGGGGGGGCCGAACGGGGAGCTGTTTTTT. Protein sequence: CAWSSAGGPNGELFF.

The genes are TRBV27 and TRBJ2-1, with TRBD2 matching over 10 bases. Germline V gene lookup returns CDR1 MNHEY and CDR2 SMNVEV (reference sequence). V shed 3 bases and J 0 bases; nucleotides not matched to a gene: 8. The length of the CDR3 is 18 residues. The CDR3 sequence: CASSFFSGGDLSYNEQFF. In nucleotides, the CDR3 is TGTGCCAGCAGTTTTTTCAGCGGGGGGGATCTCTCCTACAATGAGCAGTTCTTC.

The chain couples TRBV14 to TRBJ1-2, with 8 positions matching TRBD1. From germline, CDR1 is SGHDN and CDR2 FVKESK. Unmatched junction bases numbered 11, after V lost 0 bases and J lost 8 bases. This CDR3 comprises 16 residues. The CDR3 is CASSQDPLTGERGYTF. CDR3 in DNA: TGTGCCAGCAGCCAAGATCCGCTGACAGGGGAGAGGGGCTACACCTTC.

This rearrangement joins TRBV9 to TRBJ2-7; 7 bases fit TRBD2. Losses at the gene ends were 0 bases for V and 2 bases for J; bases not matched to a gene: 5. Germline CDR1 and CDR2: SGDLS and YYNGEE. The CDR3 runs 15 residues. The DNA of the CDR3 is TGTGCCAGCAGCGTAGGAGGTAGCGGGCCCTACGAGCAGTACTTC. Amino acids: CASSVGGSGPYEQYF.

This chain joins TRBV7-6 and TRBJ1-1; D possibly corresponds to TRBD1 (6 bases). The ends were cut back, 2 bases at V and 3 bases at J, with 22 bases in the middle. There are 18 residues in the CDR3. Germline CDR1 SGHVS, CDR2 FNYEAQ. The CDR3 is CASSLSRGNGVKDTEAFF. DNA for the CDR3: TGTGCCAGCAGCTTAAGTAGGGGGAACGGGGTTAAGGACACTGAAGCTTTCTTT. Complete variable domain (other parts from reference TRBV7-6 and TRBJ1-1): GAGVSQSPRYKVTKRGQDVALRCDPISGHVSLYWYRQALGQGPEFLTYFNYEAQQDKSGLPNDRFSAERPEGSISTLTIQRTEQRDSAMYRCASSLSRGNGVKDTEAFFGQGTRLTVV.

CDR3 sequence: CASSPSHSSGNTIYF. The CDR3 nucleotides read TGTGCCAGCTCACCAAGTCACAGCTCTGGAAACACCATATATTTT. This chain connects TRBV18 to TRBJ1-3; D gene uncertain. The germline V and J ends were trimmed by 2 bases and 0 bases, with 8 bases remaining between them. Germline lookup yields CDR1 KGHSH and CDR2 LQKENI. CDR3 length equals 15 residues.

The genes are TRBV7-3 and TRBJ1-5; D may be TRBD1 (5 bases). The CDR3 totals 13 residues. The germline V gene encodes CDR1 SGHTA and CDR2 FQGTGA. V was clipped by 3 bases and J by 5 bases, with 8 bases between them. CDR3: CASSFRGDQPQHF. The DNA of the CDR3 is TGTGCCAGCAGCTTTCGGGGGGATCAGCCCCAGCATTTT.

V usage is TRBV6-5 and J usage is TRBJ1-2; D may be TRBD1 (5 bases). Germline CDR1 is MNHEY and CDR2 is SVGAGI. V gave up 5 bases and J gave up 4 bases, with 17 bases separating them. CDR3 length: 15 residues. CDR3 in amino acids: CASSQLRQTSYGYTF. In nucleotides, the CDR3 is TGTGCCAGCAGTCAGCTCCGACAGACGTCCTATGGCTACACCTTC.

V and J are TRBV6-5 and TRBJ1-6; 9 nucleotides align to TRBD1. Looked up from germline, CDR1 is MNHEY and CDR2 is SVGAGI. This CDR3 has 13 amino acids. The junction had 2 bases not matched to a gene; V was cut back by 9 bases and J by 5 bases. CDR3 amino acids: CASGTGNNSPLHF. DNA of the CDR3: TGTGCCAGTGGGACAGGGAATAATTCACCCCTCCACTTT.

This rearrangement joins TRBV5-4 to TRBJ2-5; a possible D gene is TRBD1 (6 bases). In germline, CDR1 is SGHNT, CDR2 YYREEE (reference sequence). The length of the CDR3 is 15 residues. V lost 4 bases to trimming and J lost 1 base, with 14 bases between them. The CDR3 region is CASSDRTVGQETQYF. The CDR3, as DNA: TGTGCCAGCAGCGACAGGACAGTCGGCCAAGAGACCCAGTACTTC.

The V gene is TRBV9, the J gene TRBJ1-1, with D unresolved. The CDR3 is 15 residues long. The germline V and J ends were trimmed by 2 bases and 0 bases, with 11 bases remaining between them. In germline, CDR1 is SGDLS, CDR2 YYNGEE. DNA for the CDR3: TGTGCCAGCAGCGTTATGGGCTCTATGAACACTGAAGCTTTCTTT. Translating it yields CASSVMGSMNTEAFF.

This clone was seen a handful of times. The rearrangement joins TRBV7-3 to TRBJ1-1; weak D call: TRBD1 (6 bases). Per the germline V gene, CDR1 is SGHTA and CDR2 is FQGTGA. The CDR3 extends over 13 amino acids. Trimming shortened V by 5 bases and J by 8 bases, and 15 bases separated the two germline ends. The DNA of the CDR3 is TGTGCCAGCAGCGTATATTATGACAGGGAAGCTTTCTTT. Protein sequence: CASSVYYDREAFF.

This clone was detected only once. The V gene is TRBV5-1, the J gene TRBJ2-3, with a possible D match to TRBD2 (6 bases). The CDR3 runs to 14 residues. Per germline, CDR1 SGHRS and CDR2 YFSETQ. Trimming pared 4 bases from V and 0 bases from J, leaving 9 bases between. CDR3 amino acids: CASSLLASTDTQYF. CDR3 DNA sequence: TGCGCCAGCAGCCTACTAGCCAGCACAGATACGCAGTATTTT. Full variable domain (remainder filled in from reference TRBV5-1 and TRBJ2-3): KAGVTQTPRYLIKTRGQQVTLSCSPISGHRSVSWYQQTPGQGLQFLFEYFSETQRNKGNFPGRFSGRQFSNSRSEMNVSTLELGDSALYLCASSLLASTDTQYFGPGTRLTVL.

CDR3 loop: CASRRDRNTEAFF. The CDR3 DNA is TGTGCCAGCAGACGGGACAGGAACACTGAAGCTTTCTTT. The chain employs TRBV5-8 and TRBJ1-1; 7 positions match TRBD1. The CDR3 is 13 amino acids. V shed 5 bases, J shed 1 base, and the junction held 2 bases outside the gene matches. CDR1 and CDR2 (germline): SGHTS, YDEGEE. Using reference TRBV5-8 and TRBJ1-1 for the parts outside the CDR3, the full variable domain is EAGVTQSPTHLIKTRGQQATLRCSPISGHTSVYWYQQALGLGLQFLLWYDEGEERNRGNFPPRFSGRQFPNYSSELNVNALELEDSALYLCASRRDRNTEAFFGQGTRLTVV.